This T cell receptor (beta chain) was identified during a study of blood T cell repertoires in COVID-19. Across the whole study: Samples representing acute and convalescent COVID-19 were sourced from the United States, Italy and Spain.

J gave up 5 bases and V 3 bases, and 1 base lay outside the gene matches. This CDR3 contains 14 residues. From germline, CDR1 is LGHDT and CDR2 YNNKEL (reference sequence). As processed by the authors: Estimated nucleated cell counts came from reference gene primer amplification. This table comes from immunoSEQ multiplex PCR, and its TCRdb copy is limited to in-frame clones, with some not included. Clonal size and the V and J genes are those of that table, whereas D and trimming came from the DNA. The data contain tens of thousands of clones, 75% to 90% of them singletons. The J gene is TRBJ1-6, the V gene TRBV3-1 (or the pseudogene TRBV3-2); TRBD1 matches at 7 bases. The clonotype comes from a man aged 60 to 69 with COVID-19, enrolled during active disease. Sample: peripheral blood. The CDR3: CASSHGTDNSPLHF. The CDR3 DNA reads as TGTGCCAGCAGCCACGGGACAGATAATTCACCCCTCCACTTT.